This T cell receptor beta chain was observed in a study of OX40 agonist ivuxolimab in advanced cancers. V shed 5 bases and J 8 bases; nucleotides not matched to a gene: 9. Germline CDR1 and CDR2: SGHTA and FQGTGA. The CDR3 is 14 residues long. Produced via immunoSEQ multiplex PCR; TCRdb's table is partial and in-frame only. The sample comprises 85,000 to 100,000 clones, more than 70% of which are singletons, and approximately 0.22% rests with the top ten. The sample here was CD4+ or CD8+ T cells sorted from blood, taken in a trial of the OX40 agonist ivuxolimab. This clonotype was sampled from an adult with an advanced solid tumor such as melanoma, head and neck, liver or kidney cancer. The rearrangement joins TRBV7-3 to TRBJ2-1, with TRBD1 identical over 7 bases. The CDR3 nucleotides read TGTGCCAGCAGCCGACAGGGCCTCTGGGATGAGCAGTTCTTC. Translated: CASSRQGLWDEQFF.